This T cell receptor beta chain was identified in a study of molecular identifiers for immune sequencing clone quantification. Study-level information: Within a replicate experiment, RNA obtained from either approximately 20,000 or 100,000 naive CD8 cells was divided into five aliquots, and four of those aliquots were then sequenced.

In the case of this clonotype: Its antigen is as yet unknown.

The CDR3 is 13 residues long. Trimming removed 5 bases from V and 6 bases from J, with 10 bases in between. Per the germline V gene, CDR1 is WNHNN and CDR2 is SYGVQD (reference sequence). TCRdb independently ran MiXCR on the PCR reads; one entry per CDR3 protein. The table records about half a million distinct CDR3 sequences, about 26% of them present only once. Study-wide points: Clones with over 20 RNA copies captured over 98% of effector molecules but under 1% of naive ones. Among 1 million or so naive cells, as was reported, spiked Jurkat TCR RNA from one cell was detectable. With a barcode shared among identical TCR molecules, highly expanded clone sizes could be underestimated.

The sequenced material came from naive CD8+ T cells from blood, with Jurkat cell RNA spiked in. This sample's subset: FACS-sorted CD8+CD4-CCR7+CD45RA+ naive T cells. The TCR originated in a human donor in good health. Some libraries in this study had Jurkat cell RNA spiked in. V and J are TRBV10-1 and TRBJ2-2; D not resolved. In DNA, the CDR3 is TGCGCCAGCAGTCCGGCGCGTGCCGGGGAGCTGTTTTTT. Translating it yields CASSPARAGELFF.